The following is a TCR beta chain sequence with its context. Its antigen is undetermined. This record comes from a study of cytomegalovirus exposure and HLA in healthy donors. The wider study: Tens of millions of unique TCRs from HLA-typed donors made up an early data release. Study-level results: More clonal expansion characterized HLA-associated TCR beta chains than equally common others in a later analysis. A later analysis reportedly found that, within productive TCRs, an Asian-associated ancestry cluster had fewer N-insertions than the mean observed across the approximately 690 donors.

The primer mix had 60 Vbeta and 13 Jbeta primers. TCRdb's copy holds only in-frame clones and misses some; the assay was immunoSEQ multiplex PCR. This sample has about 190,000 clones, with around 83% found just once. V lost 1 base and J lost 0, with 11 bases in between. CDR3 size: 16 residues. Germline assignment: CDR1 SEHNR and CDR2 FQNEAQ (reference sequence). This clonotype was obtained from a woman aged 18-29 years in good health and CMV-seronegative. V and J are TRBV7-9 and TRBJ2-3; possibly TRBD1 for D (6 bases). The sequenced sample was PBMCs. CDR3 region: CASSLEEGVSTDTQYF. DNA of the CDR3: TGTGCCAGCAGCTTAGAAGAGGGGGTTAGCACAGATACGCAGTATTTT.